In this sample, the clone carrying this T cell receptor beta chain turned up many times. Its antigen is currently unknown. A constant-region primer served to make TCR beta cDNA from around 540 ng total RNA. Employing slightly modified ARM-PCR, three nested multiplex PCR rounds were run, and these gave rise to the TCR beta libraries. With TRBV1-TRBV30 forward primers and a C-beta reverse primer, the first two PCR rounds were run for about 10 cycles each. TCRdb re-analysed the multiplex PCR reads in MiXCR, keeping a single row per CDR3 protein. Of about 350,000 distinct CDR3 sequences in the sample, 65% were seen once. Trimming shortened V by 0 bases and J by 7 bases, and 15 bases separated the two germline ends. The CDR3 covers 15 residues. Germline CDR1 reads LGHNA; CDR2 reads YNFKEQ. These data come from a study of tumor-infiltrating lymphocytes in primary liver carcinoma. Study summary: The patient population consisted of men and women between 30 and 69 years of age. With diameters of about 4 to 11 cm, tumors were stage T1-T3 N0M0. General study points: Compared with tumor region pairs, tumor-adjacent and tumor-blood pairs overlapped less. Since sampling was bulk and unsorted, CD4+ and CD8+ repertoires were not compared.

Germline DNA was also extracted, and blood RNA was taken from unsorted whole blood. Sequenced input: peripheral blood. The rearrangement links TRBV4-2 to TRBJ2-5; D may be TRBD2 (5 bases). The sequence came from a man aged 35 to 55 with primary liver carcinoma and hepatitis B virus infection. The CDR3 DNA reads as TGTGCCAGCAGCCAAGAAGCTAGCCCGAGGGTGACCCAGTACTTC. Encoded protein: CASSQEASPRVTQYF.